The sequence of this T cell receptor (beta chain) was determined in a study of T cells expressing NK-cell markers. CDR3 length equals 14 residues. The germline V gene has CDR1 SNHLY and CDR2 FYNNEI. TCR beta cDNA was made by 5'RACE template switching with UMIs. TCRdb reprocessed the 5' RACE reads; each CDR3 protein has one entry and no DNA is given. Its listing shows under 600,000 distinct CDR3 sequences. Sequences were obtained from blood T cells: a sorted CD56 or NKG2C T cell subset, CD4+ or CD8+ T cells, or bulk PBMC T cells (not recorded which). The chain recombines TRBV2 with TRBJ2-2; there is no DNA to check the TCRdb D call of TRBD1. This receptor was identified in a woman aged 45-65 years in good health. CDR3 residues: CASTLQGAAGELFF.